This passage covers 2 T cell receptor beta chains from one sample sequenced in a study of immune heterogeneity within non-small cell lung tumors. Multiplex PCR employing 32 V and 13 J primers generated amplicons of the TCR beta CDR3. TCRdb fed the multiplex PCR reads into MiXCR, producing one record per CDR3 protein. The data show 21,000 or so distinct CDR3 sequences, less than 35% seen once. Template came from bulk tumor genomic DNA, at 550 to 700 ng per sample. Several widely spaced biopsies per primary tumor were taken during surgery. Curative operations were performed on patients who had untreated, newly diagnosed non-small cell lung cancer. The specimen sequenced was lung tumor tissue. Receptor source: a middle-aged man with non-small cell lung cancer.

This clonotype was found many times. J is TRBJ2-7 and V is TRBV4-2, with 12 bases that match TRBD2. Germline CDR1 is LGHNA and CDR2 is YNFKEQ. V lost 0 bases, J lost 6 bases, and 0 bases stayed unmatched. This CDR3 has 14 residues. The CDR3 DNA is TGTGCCAGCAGCCAAGAACTAGCGGGAGGCGAGCAGTACTTC. This gives the protein CASSQELAGGEQYF.

This clonotype was counted only a few times. The chain is built from TRBV2 and TRBJ2-3; D possibly corresponds to TRBD1 (6 bases). The germline gives CDR1 SNHLY, CDR2 FYNNEI. V dropped 8 bases and J dropped 6 bases, with 15 bases sitting between them. The CDR3 sequence is 13 residues long. CDR3 nucleotides: TGTGCCAGCGGAAAGCTCCAGGGGGATACGCAGTATTTT. It specifies CASGKLQGDTQYF. Variable domain in full (rest from reference TRBV2 and TRBJ2-3): EPEVTQTPSHQVTQMGQEVILRCVPISNHLYFYWYRQILGQKVEFLVSFYNNEISEKSEIFDDQFSVERPDGSNFTLKIRSTKLEDSAMYFCASGKLQGDTQYFGPGTRLTVL.